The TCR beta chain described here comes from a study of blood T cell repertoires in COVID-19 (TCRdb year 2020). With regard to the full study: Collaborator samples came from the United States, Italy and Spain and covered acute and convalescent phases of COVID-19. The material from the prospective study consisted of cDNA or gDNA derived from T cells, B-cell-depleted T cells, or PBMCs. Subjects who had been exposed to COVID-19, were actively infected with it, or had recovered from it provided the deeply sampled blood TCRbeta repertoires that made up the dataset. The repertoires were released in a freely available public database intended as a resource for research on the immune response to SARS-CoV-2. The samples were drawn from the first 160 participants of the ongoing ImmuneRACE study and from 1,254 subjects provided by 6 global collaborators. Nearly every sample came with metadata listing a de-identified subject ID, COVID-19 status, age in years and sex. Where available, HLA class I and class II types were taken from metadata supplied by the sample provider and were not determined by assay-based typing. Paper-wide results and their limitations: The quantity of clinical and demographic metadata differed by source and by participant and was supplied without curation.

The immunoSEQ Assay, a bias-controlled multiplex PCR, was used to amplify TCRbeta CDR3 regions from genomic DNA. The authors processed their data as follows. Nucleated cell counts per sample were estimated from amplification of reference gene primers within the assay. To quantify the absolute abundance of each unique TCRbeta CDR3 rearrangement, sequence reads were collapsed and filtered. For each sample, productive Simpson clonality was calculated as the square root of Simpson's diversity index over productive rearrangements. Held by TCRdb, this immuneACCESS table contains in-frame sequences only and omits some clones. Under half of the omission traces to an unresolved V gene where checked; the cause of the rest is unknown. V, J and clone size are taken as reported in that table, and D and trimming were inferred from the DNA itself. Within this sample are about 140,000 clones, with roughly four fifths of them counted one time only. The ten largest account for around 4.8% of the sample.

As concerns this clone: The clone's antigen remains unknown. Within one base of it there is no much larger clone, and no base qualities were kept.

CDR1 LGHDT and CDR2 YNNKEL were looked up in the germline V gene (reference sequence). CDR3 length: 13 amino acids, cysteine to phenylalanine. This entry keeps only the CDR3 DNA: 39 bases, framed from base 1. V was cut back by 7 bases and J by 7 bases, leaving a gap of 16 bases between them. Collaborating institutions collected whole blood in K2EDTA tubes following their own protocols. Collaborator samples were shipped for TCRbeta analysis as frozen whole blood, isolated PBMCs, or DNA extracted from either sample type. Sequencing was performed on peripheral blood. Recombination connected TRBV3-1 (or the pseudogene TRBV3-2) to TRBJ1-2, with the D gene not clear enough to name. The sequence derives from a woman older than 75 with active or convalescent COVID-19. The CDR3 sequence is CASINLGRGGYTF. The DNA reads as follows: TGTGCCAGCATCAATCTCGGGAGAGGTGGCTACACCTTC.